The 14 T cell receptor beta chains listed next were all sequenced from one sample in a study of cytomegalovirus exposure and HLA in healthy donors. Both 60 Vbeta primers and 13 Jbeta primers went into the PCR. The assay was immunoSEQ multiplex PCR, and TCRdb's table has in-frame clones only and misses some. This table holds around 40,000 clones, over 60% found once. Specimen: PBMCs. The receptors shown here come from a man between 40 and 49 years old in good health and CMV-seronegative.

The CDR3 DNA reads TGTGCCAGCAGCTCCTTAGCGGGGGGCTCCACAGATACGCAGTATTTT. It yields the protein CASSSLAGGSTDTQYF. V usage is TRBV7-2 and J usage is TRBJ2-3, with 10 positions matching TRBD2. CDR1 is SGHTA, CDR2 FQGNSA, per germline. CDR3 length: 16 residues. The V gene end was trimmed by 4 bases and the J gene end by 2 bases; junction bases not matched to a gene: 6.

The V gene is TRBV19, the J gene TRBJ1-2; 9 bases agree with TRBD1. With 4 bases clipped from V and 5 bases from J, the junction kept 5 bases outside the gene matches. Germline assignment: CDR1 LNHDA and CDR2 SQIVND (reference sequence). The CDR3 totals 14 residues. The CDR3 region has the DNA TGTGCCAGTAGTACGACCGGGACAGGGTATGGCTACACCTTC. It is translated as CASSTTGTGYGYTF.

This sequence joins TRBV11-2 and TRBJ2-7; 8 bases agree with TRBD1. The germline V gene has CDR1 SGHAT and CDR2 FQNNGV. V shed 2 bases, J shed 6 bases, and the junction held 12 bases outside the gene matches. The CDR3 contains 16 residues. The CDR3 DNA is TGTGCCAGCAGCTTAAAGTCCCAGGGGGCGAACGTCGAGCAGTACTTC. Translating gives CASSLKSQGANVEQYF. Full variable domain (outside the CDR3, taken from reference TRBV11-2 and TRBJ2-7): EAGVAQSPRYKIIEKRQSVAFWCNPISGHATLYWYQQILGQGPKLLIQFQNNGVVDDSQLPKDRFSAERLKGVDSTLKIQPAKLEDSAVYLCASSLKSQGANVEQYFGPGTRLTVT.

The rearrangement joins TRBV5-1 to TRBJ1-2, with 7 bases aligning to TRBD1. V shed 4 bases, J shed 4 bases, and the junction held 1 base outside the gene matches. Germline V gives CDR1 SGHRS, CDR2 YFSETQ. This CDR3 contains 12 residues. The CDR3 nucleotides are TGCGCCAGCAGCGACAGGGTCTATGGCTACACCTTC. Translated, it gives CASSDRVYGYTF.

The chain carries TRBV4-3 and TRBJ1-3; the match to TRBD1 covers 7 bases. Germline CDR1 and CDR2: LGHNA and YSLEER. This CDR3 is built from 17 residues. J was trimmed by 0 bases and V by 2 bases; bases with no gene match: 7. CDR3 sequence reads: CASSQWRTGFSGNTIYF. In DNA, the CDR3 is TGCGCCAGCAGCCAATGGCGGACAGGTTTCTCTGGAAACACCATATATTTT.

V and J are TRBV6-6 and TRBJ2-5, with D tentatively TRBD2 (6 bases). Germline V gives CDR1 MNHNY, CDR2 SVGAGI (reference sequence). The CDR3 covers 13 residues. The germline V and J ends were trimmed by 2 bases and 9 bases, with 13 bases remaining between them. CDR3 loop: CASSYDYTGAQYF. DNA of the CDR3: TGTGCCAGCAGTTACGATTATACGGGGGCCCAGTACTTC.

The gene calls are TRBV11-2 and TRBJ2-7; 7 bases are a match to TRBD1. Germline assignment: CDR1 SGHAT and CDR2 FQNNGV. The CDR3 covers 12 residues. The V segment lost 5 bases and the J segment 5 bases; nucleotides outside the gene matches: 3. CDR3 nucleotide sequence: TGTGCCAGCAGCATCAGGGGGAACGAGCAGTACTTC. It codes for CASSIRGNEQYF.

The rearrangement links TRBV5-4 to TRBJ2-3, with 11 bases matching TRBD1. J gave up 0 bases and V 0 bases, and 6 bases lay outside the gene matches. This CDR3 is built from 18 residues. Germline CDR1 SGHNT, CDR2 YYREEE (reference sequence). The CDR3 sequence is CASSLAGTGGRSTDTQYF. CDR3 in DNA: TGTGCCAGCAGCTTGGCCGGGACAGGGGGGAGAAGCACAGATACGCAGTATTTT.

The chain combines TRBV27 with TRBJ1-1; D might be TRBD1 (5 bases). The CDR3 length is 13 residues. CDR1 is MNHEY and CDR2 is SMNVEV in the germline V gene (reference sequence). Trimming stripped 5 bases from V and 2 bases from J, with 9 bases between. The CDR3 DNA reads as TGTGCCAGCAGTGTAGGGGTAAACACTGAAGCTTTCTTT. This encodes CASSVGVNTEAFF.

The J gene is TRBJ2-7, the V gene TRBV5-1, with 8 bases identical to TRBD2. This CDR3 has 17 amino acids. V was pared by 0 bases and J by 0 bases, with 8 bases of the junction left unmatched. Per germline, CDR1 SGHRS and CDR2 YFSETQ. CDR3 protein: CASSLASGGGTSYEQYF. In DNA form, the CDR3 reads TGCGCCAGCAGCTTGGCCTCGGGCGGGGGGACCTCCTACGAGCAGTACTTC.

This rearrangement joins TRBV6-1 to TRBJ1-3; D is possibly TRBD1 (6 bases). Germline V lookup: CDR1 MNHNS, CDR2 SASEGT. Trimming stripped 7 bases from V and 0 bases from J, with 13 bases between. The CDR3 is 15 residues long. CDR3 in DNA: TGTGCCAGCACGTTGAGGACAGCCTCTGGAAACACCATATATTTT. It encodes CASTLRTASGNTIYF.

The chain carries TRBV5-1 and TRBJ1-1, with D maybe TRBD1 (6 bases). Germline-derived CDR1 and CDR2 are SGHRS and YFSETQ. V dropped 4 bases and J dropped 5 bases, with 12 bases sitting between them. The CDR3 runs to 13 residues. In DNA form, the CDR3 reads TGCGCCAGCAGCCAAGCAGGGGAGACTGAAGCTTTCTTT. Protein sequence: CASSQAGETEAFF. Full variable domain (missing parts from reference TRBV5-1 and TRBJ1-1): KAGVTQTPRYLIKTRGQQVTLSCSPISGHRSVSWYQQTPGQGLQFLFEYFSETQRNKGNFPGRFSGRQFSNSRSEMNVSTLELGDSALYLCASSQAGETEAFFGQGTRLTVV.

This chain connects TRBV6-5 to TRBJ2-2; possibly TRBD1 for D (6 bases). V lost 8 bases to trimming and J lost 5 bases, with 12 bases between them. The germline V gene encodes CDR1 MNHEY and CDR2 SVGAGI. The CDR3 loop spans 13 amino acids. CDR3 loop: CASGLQGTGELFF. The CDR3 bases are TGTGCCAGCGGTCTACAGGGTACCGGGGAGCTGTTTTTT.

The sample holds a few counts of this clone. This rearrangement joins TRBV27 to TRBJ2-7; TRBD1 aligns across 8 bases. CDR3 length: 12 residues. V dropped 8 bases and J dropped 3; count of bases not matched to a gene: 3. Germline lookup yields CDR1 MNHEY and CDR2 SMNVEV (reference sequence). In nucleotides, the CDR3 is TGTGCCAGCGGGACAGGACACTACGAGCAGTACTTC. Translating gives CASGTGHYEQYF.